The 8 T cell receptor beta chains presented below share a single source sample, sequenced in a study of OX40 agonist ivuxolimab in advanced cancers. Repertoires were generated with immunoSEQ multiplex PCR, while TCRdb's copy carries only in-frame clones and drops some. The sample consists of 98,000 or so clones, 94% of them appearing once. Sample: CD4+ or CD8+ T cells sorted from blood, taken in a trial of the OX40 agonist ivuxolimab. The receptors originated from an adult with an advanced solid tumor such as melanoma, head and neck, liver or kidney cancer.

The V call is TRBV6-5, the J call TRBJ2-7; D is possibly TRBD2 (5 bases). Between the trimmed V and J ends, which lost 6 bases and 1 base, there was a span of 16 bases. CDR1 is MNHEY and CDR2 is SVGAGI in the germline V gene. The CDR3 consists of 15 residues. As DNA, the CDR3 is TGTGCCAGCAGCCCGGGATCGGCGCCTTCCTACGAGCAGTACTTC. Translating it yields CASSPGSAPSYEQYF.

V usage is TRBV2 and J usage is TRBJ2-1; 7 nucleotides agree with TRBD2. With 1 base clipped from V and 0 bases from J, the junction kept 6 bases outside the gene matches. CDR3 length equals 17 residues. The germline V gene has CDR1 SNHLY and CDR2 FYNNEI. The CDR3 is CASSEDSVAGSYNEQFF. CDR3 nucleotides: TGTGCCAGCAGTGAAGACAGTGTAGCGGGCTCCTACAATGAGCAGTTCTTC.

The chain recombines TRBV6-5 with TRBJ1-4; D is ambiguous. V was pared by 8 bases and J by 4 bases, with 17 bases between. Germline-derived CDR1 and CDR2 are MNHEY and SVGAGI. There are 15 residues in the CDR3. The CDR3 coding sequence is TGTGCCAGCCTTCCCCCGGGCCAATATAATGAAAAACTGTTTTTT. It encodes CASLPPGQYNEKLFF.

V is TRBV7-8 and J is TRBJ2-7; unclear D gene. V was shortened by 4 bases and J by 2 bases, with 21 bases between the two germline ends. Germline V gene sequence: CDR1 SGHVS, CDR2 FQNEAQ. This CDR3 has 17 residues. In nucleotides, the CDR3 is TGTGCCAGCAGCTCTACCGGCCTAGGCCCCCACCCCTACGAGCAGTACTTC. It encodes CASSSTGLGPHPYEQYF.

For this clone: This sample also contains other DNA sequences that code for the same CDR3. The rearrangement links TRBV19 to TRBJ2-7; D possibly corresponds to TRBD2 (6 bases). The CDR3 is made up of 15 amino acids. CDR1 and CDR2 (germline): LNHDA, SQIVND (reference sequence). V lost 3 bases and J lost 4, with 16 bases in between. The CDR3 bases are TGTGCCAGTAGTATTGACGGGCAGGGAGGTTACGAGCAGTACTTC. Protein: CASSIDGQGGYEQYF.

This clone was observed a single time. The chain employs TRBV7-2 and TRBJ1-1; D uncertain. CDR1 is SGHTA, CDR2 FQGNSA, per germline. The V end was cut by 1 base, the J end by 4 bases, with 10 bases between. The CDR3 extends over 14 amino acids. CDR3 amino acids: CASSLDLWGTEAFF. CDR3 DNA sequence: TGTGCCAGCAGCTTAGATCTCTGGGGCACTGAAGCTTTCTTT.

The chain is built from TRBV11-1 and TRBJ2-3; TRBD1 aligns across 8 bases. V was clipped by 4 bases and J by 2 bases; unmatched bases: 11. The CDR3 is 17 amino acids. Germline V gene lookup returns CDR1 SGHAT and CDR2 FQDESV (reference sequence). The CDR3 region is CASSSGPPGQATDTQYF. For the CDR3, the DNA is TGTGCCAGCAGCTCCGGCCCACCGGGACAGGCCACAGATACGCAGTATTTT.

The rearrangement joins TRBV21-1 to TRBJ1-1; the table calls TRBD1, which could not be checked here. TRBV21-1 is deemed a pseudogene. This CDR3 spans 15 amino acids. The CDR3 DNA follows: TGTGCCAGCAGCCCTAAGACAGGGGAGGAGTTTAAAGCTTTCTTT. It specifies CASSPKTGEEFKAFF.